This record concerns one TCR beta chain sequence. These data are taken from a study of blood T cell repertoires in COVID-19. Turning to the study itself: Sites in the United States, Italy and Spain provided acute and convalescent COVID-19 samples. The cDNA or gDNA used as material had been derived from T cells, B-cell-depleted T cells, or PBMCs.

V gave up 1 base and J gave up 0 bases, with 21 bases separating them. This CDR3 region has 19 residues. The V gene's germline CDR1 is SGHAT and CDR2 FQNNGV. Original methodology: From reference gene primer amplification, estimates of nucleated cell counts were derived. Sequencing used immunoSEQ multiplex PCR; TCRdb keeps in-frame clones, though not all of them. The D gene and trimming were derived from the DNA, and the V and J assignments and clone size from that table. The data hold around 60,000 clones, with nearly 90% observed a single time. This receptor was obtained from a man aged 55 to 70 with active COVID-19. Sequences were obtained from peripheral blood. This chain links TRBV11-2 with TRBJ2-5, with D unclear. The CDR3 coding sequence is TGTGCCAGCAGCTTAGCGCGTGGTGGCAGCGCCTCTCACCAAGAGACCCAGTACTTC. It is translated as CASSLARGGSASHQETQYF.